The next 31 T cell receptor beta chains were all read from a single sample in a study of T cell responses to AZD1222 COVID-19 vaccine. This table comes from immunoSEQ multiplex PCR, and its TCRdb copy is limited to in-frame clones, with some not included. The sample includes approximately 160,000 clones, around 93% of them seen just once. The source was peripheral blood, collected on day 0 of AZD1222 vaccination. The receptors were sampled from an adult in good health.

This clone has a single count. The chain joins TRBV6-5 to TRBJ1-5; D might be TRBD1 (5 bases). Germline CDR1 reads MNHEY; CDR2 reads SVGAGI. Trimming cost V 6 bases and J 0 bases, with 12 bases left between them. The CDR3 is made up of 15 amino acids. CDR3: CASRTGTASNQPQHF. The CDR3 region has the DNA TGTGCCAGCAGAACTGGGACTGCTAGCAATCAGCCCCAGCATTTT.

The rearrangement joins TRBV4-1 to TRBJ1-4; perhaps TRBD1 as D (5 bases). CDR3 size: 15 residues. V was clipped by 1 base and J by 8 bases, with 14 bases between them. Per germline, CDR1 MGHRA and CDR2 YSYEKL. The CDR3 nucleotides read TGCGCCAGCAGCCAAGTTGGGGCCGCAGGGGAAAAACTGTTTTTT. It specifies CASSQVGAAGEKLFF.

The chain is built from TRBV30 and TRBJ1-3; D is uncertain. The V gene lost 0 bases and the J gene lost 3 bases, with 6 bases spanning the gap. This CDR3 is 13 amino acids long. Germline V gives CDR1 GTSNPN, CDR2 SVGIG (reference sequence). The CDR3, as DNA: TGTGCCTGGAGTGTACTGCGTGGAAACACCATATATTTT. This sequence encodes CAWSVLRGNTIYF.

The chain couples TRBV6-1 to TRBJ2-7; no firm D call. Germline V CDR1 and CDR2: MNHNS, SASEGT. The CDR3 consists of 13 residues. V was pared by 2 bases and J by 6 bases, with 11 bases between. CDR3 bases: TGTGCCAGCAGTGAACAAAGTATAGGCGAGCAGTACTTC. Its protein product is CASSEQSIGEQYF.

The J gene is TRBJ2-7, the V gene TRBV5-1; 7 bases align to TRBD2. J was trimmed by 3 bases and V by 0 bases; bases with no gene match: 3. CDR3 length: 14 residues. CDR1 and CDR2 from the germline V gene are SGHRS and YFSETQ. The CDR3 DNA reads as TGCGCCAGCAGCTTGGGGACTAGGGGCTACGAGCAGTACTTC. Amino acid sequence: CASSLGTRGYEQYF.

The gene calls are TRBV24-1 and TRBJ1-1; weak D call: TRBD1 (5 bases). Trimming removed 5 bases from V and 2 bases from J, with 14 bases in between. The CDR3 contains 15 residues. Germline CDR1 and CDR2: KGHDR and SFDVKD. CDR3 nucleotides: TGTGCCACCAGTGGGGGCGCGCGGGGCAACACTGAAGCTTTCTTT. Translated, it gives CATSGGARGNTEAFF.

V usage is TRBV5-1 and J usage is TRBJ2-1, with 10 bases fitting TRBD2. CDR1 is SGHRS, CDR2 YFSETQ, per germline. CDR3 size: 14 residues. V gave up 6 bases and J gave up 6 bases; unmatched junction bases: 6. CDR3 sequence reads: CASTGIAGGNEQFF. In nucleotides, the CDR3 is TGCGCCAGCACGGGAATAGCGGGAGGCAATGAGCAGTTCTTC.

V is TRBV27 and J is TRBJ1-6; D uncertain. The germline V gene has CDR1 MNHEY and CDR2 SMNVEV (reference sequence). The V end was cut by 8 bases, the J end by 7 bases, with 9 bases between. The CDR3 runs to 12 residues. The CDR3 coding sequence is TGTGCCAGCTGGTCTCGGAATTCACCCCTCCACTTT. It is translated as CASWSRNSPLHF.

J is TRBJ2-2 and V is TRBV11-2; a possible D gene is TRBD2 (6 bases). There are 16 residues in the CDR3. The germline V gene has CDR1 SGHAT and CDR2 FQNNGV. V lost 0 bases and J lost 5, with 13 bases in between. This CDR3 is CASSLEGGKKTGELFF. DNA for the CDR3: TGTGCCAGCAGCTTAGAGGGCGGGAAAAAGACCGGGGAGCTGTTTTTT.

The J gene is TRBJ2-2, the V gene TRBV28; D might be TRBD1 or TRBD2, each matching 5 bases. The V and J ends lost 5 bases and 6 bases respectively, with 16 bases between them. This CDR3 comprises 15 residues. CDR1 is MDHEN and CDR2 is SYDVKM in the germline V gene. The CDR3 nucleotides are TGTGCCAGCAGTCTAGCAGGGAATTTGGCCGGGGAGCTGTTTTTT. The encoded protein is CASSLAGNLAGELFF.

V is TRBV10-3 and J is TRBJ2-6, with D uncertain. V lost 2 bases to trimming and J lost 15 bases, with 14 bases between them. The CDR3 is 13 amino acids. Germline loops: CDR1 ENHRY, CDR2 SYGVKD. The CDR3 spells CAISEEDRTALTF. Here the CDR3 DNA reads TGTGCCATCAGTGAGGAGGACCGAACGGCCCTGACTTTC.

This clone was recorded only once. The J gene is TRBJ1-3, the V gene TRBV1. TRBV1 is a pseudogene. The CDR3 is 16 residues long. CDR3: CTSSQETRVSGNTIYF. The CDR3 DNA reads as TGCACCAGCAGCCAAGAGACAAGGGTGAGTGGAAACACCATATATTTT.

The chain joins TRBV2 to TRBJ2-2, with TRBD1 identical over 8 bases. CDR1 and CDR2 (germline): SNHLY, FYNNEI. With 7 bases clipped from V and 4 bases from J, the junction kept 5 bases outside the gene matches. This CDR3 contains 14 residues. The CDR3 reads CASKSGGVTGELFF. The CDR3 DNA follows: TGTGCCAGCAAGTCAGGGGGCGTCACCGGGGAGCTGTTTTTT.

The count of this clone is one. The V call is TRBV6-2 or TRBV6-3, the J call TRBJ1-5, with D tentatively TRBD1 (6 bases). This CDR3 is built from 17 residues. Looked up from germline, CDR1 is MNHEY and CDR2 is SVGEGT. V lost 2 bases and J 6 bases, leaving 20 bases between the germline ends. The CDR3 coding sequence is TGTGCCAGCAGTTACGGGACCTACAGGGCCCCAGTTCAGCCCCAGCATTTT. It codes for CASSYGTYRAPVQPQHF.

The CDR3 is CASSFFQGPGELFF. CDR3 DNA sequence: TGTGCCAGCAGTTTCTTTCAGGGGCCCGGGGAGCTGTTTTTT. The chain is built from TRBV28 and TRBJ2-2, with D maybe TRBD1 (6 bases). The germline V gene has CDR1 MDHEN and CDR2 SYDVKM. This CDR3 region has 14 residues. V lost 3 bases, J lost 6 bases, and 11 bases lay in between.

The J gene is TRBJ1-4, the V gene TRBV5-4; 8 bases fit TRBD1. Per germline, CDR1 SGHNT and CDR2 YYREEE (reference sequence). The CDR3 is made up of 14 amino acids. With V trimmed by 4 bases and J by 7 bases, 6 bases remained unmatched. DNA of the CDR3: TGTGCCAGCAGCCAGGGGGCTGGGGTTGAAAAACTGTTTTTT. It specifies CASSQGAGVEKLFF.

The chain combines TRBV5-1 with TRBJ1-2, with 7 bases matching TRBD1. This CDR3 comprises 14 residues. The V segment lost 3 bases and the J segment 5 bases; nucleotides outside the gene matches: 7. Germline V gene sequence: CDR1 SGHRS, CDR2 YFSETQ. CDR3: CASSYRDSPYGYTF. CDR3 DNA: TGCGCCAGCAGCTACCGGGACAGCCCATATGGCTACACCTTC.

The rearrangement uses TRBV11-2 and TRBJ2-1; 8 bases match TRBD2. The CDR3 has 15 residues. The J segment lost 6 bases and the V segment lost 5 bases, leaving 9 bases of the junction unmatched. Germline V gene sequence: CDR1 SGHAT, CDR2 FQNNGV. The CDR3 DNA is TGTGCCAGCAGCCGCGCCTACAGCGGGAGCAATGAGCAGTTCTTC. Translation: CASSRAYSGSNEQFF.

The chain links TRBV5-6 to TRBJ2-1; weak D call: TRBD2 (6 bases). Germline loops: CDR1 SGHDT, CDR2 YYEEEE. The CDR3 spans 16 residues. V dropped 4 bases and J dropped 3 bases, with 17 bases sitting between them. Here the CDR3 reads CASSRWVGGDYNEQFF. The CDR3 DNA reads as TGTGCCAGCAGCCGGTGGGTAGGCGGGGACTACAATGAGCAGTTCTTC.

V gene TRBV15 combines with J gene TRBJ2-1, with unresolved D. Germline CDR1 LNHNV, CDR2 YYDKDF (reference sequence). The CDR3 is made up of 14 amino acids. The ends were cut back, 0 bases at V and 4 bases at J, with 7 bases in the middle. The CDR3 here is CATSRDQIYNEQFF. For the CDR3, the DNA is TGTGCCACCAGCAGAGATCAGATTTACAATGAGCAGTTCTTC.

The J gene is TRBJ2-5, the V gene TRBV10-2; perhaps TRBD2 as D (6 bases). Germline V gene data show CDR1 as WSHSY and CDR2 as SAAADI. The CDR3 sequence is 15 residues long. The ends were cut back, 1 base at V and 5 bases at J, with 14 bases in the middle. CDR3 in amino acids: CASSEWGERDETQYF. In nucleotides, the CDR3 is TGCGCCAGCAGTGAGTGGGGGGAGAGGGATGAGACCCAGTACTTC.

This chain links TRBV2 with TRBJ2-1; 9 bases match TRBD2. V lost 8 bases to trimming and J lost 12 bases; unmatched junction nucleotides: 20. Germline CDR1 reads SNHLY; CDR2 reads FYNNEI. The CDR3 length is 16 residues. CDR3 region: CASQGQGLAGRVGQFF. The CDR3 coding sequence is TGTGCCAGCCAAGGCCAGGGACTAGCAGGCAGGGTGGGGCAGTTCTTC.

The chain combines TRBV15 with TRBJ2-1; TRBD1 matches at 8 bases. V was clipped by 2 bases and J by 8 bases; unmatched bases: 8. Germline-derived CDR1 and CDR2 are LNHNV and YYDKDF (reference sequence). There are 15 residues in the CDR3. CDR3 DNA: TGTGCCACCAGCAGAAATGGACAGGGTAGCGATGAGCAGTTCTTC. Translation: CATSRNGQGSDEQFF. Using reference TRBV15 and TRBJ2-1 for the parts outside the CDR3, the full variable domain is DAMVIQNPRYQVTQFGKPVTLSCSQTLNHNVMYWYQQKSSQAPKLLFHYYDKDFNNEADTPDNFQSRRPNTSFCFLDIRSPGLGDTAMYLCATSRNGQGSDEQFFGPGTRLTVL.

This clone showed up just once. This chain links TRBV7-9 with TRBJ2-1; D is unresolved. CDR3 length: 17 residues. The germline gives CDR1 SEHNR, CDR2 FQNEAQ (reference sequence). V lost 5 bases to trimming and J lost 2 bases, with 19 bases between them. CDR3 sequence (DNA): TGTGCCAGCAGCACCAGTTCCCCTGGTTCCCCCTACAATGAGCAGTTCTTC. As protein: CASSTSSPGSPYNEQFF. Supplemented by reference TRBV7-9 and TRBJ2-1, the full variable domain reads DTGVSQNPRHKITKRGQNVTFRCDPISEHNRLYWYRQTLGQGPEFLTYFQNEAQLEKSRLLSDRFSAERPKGSFSTLEIQRTEQGDSAMYLCASSTSSPGSPYNEQFFGPGTRLTVL.

The chain carries TRBV5-1 and TRBJ1-3; 8 nucleotides agree with TRBD1. The CDR3 length is 14 residues. J lost 2 bases, V lost 3 bases, and 1 base had no gene match. Looked up from germline, CDR1 is SGHRS and CDR2 is YFSETQ. CDR3 nucleotides: TGCGCCAGCAGCTGGGACAGGACTGGAAACACCATATATTTT. The encoded protein is CASSWDRTGNTIYF.

The chain recombines TRBV6-5 with TRBJ2-7, with D maybe TRBD1 (5 bases). CDR3 length equals 15 residues. The germline CDR1 and CDR2 sequences are MNHEY and SVGAGI. V gave up 1 base and J gave up 0 bases, with 10 bases separating them. This chain's CDR3 is CASSYWQGSSYEQYF. CDR3 DNA sequence: TGTGCCAGCAGTTACTGGCAGGGATCCTCCTACGAGCAGTACTTC.

V usage is TRBV27 and J usage is TRBJ2-3; possibly TRBD2 for D (5 bases). Germline CDR1 MNHEY, CDR2 SMNVEV (reference sequence). The V end was cut by 10 bases, the J end by 4 bases, with 12 bases between. This CDR3 spans 12 amino acids. Here the CDR3 DNA reads TGTGCCACCGGCTGGGAGTCAGATACGCAGTATTTT. This codes for CATGWESDTQYF.

V usage is TRBV4-2 and J usage is TRBJ2-7; the match to TRBD2 covers 10 bases. The CDR3 runs 15 residues. J gave up 2 bases and V 4 bases, and 5 bases lay outside the gene matches. The germline V gene has CDR1 LGHNA and CDR2 YNFKEQ. Written as DNA, the CDR3 is TGTGCCAGCAGCCCCGGGACTAGCGTAACCTACGAGCAGTACTTC. Translated, it gives CASSPGTSVTYEQYF.

This clone was detected a few times. V is TRBV5-1 and J is TRBJ2-7; 7 bases match TRBD2. Trimming at V came to 1 base and at J to 4 bases, leaving 5 bases not matched to a gene. CDR3 size: 14 residues. Germline CDR1 and CDR2: SGHRS and YFSETQ. The DNA for the CDR3 is TGCGCCAGCAGCTTGATGACTAGCAGTTACGAGCAGTACTTC. Amino acid sequence: CASSLMTSSYEQYF.

The chain employs TRBV6-1 and TRBJ2-1; D gene unclear. CDR3 length equals 14 residues. Trimming removed 0 bases at V and 5 bases at J, with 8 bases between. CDR1 and CDR2 (germline): MNHNS, SASEGT. Here the CDR3 DNA reads TGTGCCAGCAGTGAAGCGGGAAGAGACAATGAGCAGTTCTTC. Residues: CASSEAGRDNEQFF.

The chain recombines TRBV20-1 with TRBJ2-7; D uncertain. CDR1 and CDR2 (germline): DFQATT, SNEGSKA (reference sequence). Trimming shortened V by 6 bases and J by 0 bases, and 6 bases separated the two germline ends. This CDR3 spans 11 amino acids. This CDR3 reads CSALDSYEQYF. The CDR3 DNA reads TGCAGTGCCCTGGACTCCTACGAGCAGTACTTC.